Given below is one T cell receptor beta chain in context. Using immunoSEQ multiplex PCR, the repertoire was profiled, and TCRdb retains in-frame clones only, with some absent. The data contain roughly 100,000 clones, 75% to 95% of them singletons. The data originate from a study of blood T cell repertoires in COVID-19. Overall study: Collection of acute and convalescent COVID-19 samples took place in the United States, Italy and Spain.

This CDR3 is 18 amino acids long. CDR1 and CDR2 from the germline V gene are KGHSH and LQKENI. With V trimmed by 6 bases and J by 1 base, 13 bases remained unmatched. Sequencing was performed on peripheral blood. The chain is built from TRBV18 and TRBJ1-5, with 9 positions matching TRBD1. This TCR derives from a man between 18 and 35 years old with acute or convalescent COVID-19. CDR3 in amino acids: CASSPGITGGLSNQPQHF. As DNA, the CDR3 is TGTGCCAGCTCGCCGGGCATTACAGGGGGCCTGAGCAATCAGCCCCAGCATTTT.